These 20 T cell receptor beta chains came from one sample sequenced in a study of cytomegalovirus exposure and HLA in healthy donors. With 60 Vbeta and 13 Jbeta primers, the PCR was carried out. Profiled with immunoSEQ multiplex PCR; TCRdb holds only in-frame clones, not every one. The sample comprises approximately 150,000 clones, approximately 80% of which are singletons, and around 2.8% rests with the top ten. The material sequenced was PBMCs. The receptor source for this set is a woman aged 40 to 50 in good health and CMV-seropositive.

The chain recombines TRBV5-5 with TRBJ2-6; 7 bases are shared with TRBD1. Germline CDR1 is SGHKS and CDR2 is YYEKEE (reference sequence). The V gene end was trimmed by 4 bases and the J gene end by 1 base; junction bases not matched to a gene: 8. The length of the CDR3 is 17 residues. CDR3 protein: CASSLTGDGSGANVLTF. Written as DNA, the CDR3 is TGTGCCAGCAGCCTTACAGGGGACGGGTCTGGGGCCAACGTCCTGACTTTC.

The chain recombines TRBV7-2 with TRBJ1-1, with TRBD1 matching over 8 bases. CDR3 length: 14 amino acids. With 2 bases clipped from V and 7 bases from J, the junction kept 6 bases outside the gene matches. CDR1 SGHTA and CDR2 FQGNSA come from the germline V gene. CDR3 nucleotides: TGTGCCAGCAGCTTATTAGGACAGGGATATGAAGCTTTCTTT. This translates into CASSLLGQGYEAFF.

As to this clone: The sample holds other DNA sequences that translate to the same CDR3. The chain carries TRBV6-5 and TRBJ2-5, with D possibly being TRBD2 (6 bases). Trimming removed 0 bases from V and 7 bases from J, with 6 bases in between. Germline V gene sequence: CDR1 MNHEY, CDR2 SVGAGI. The CDR3 is 12 residues long. CDR3 protein: CASSYSGGTQYF. The DNA of the CDR3 is TGTGCCAGCAGTTACTCGGGGGGGACCCAGTACTTC.

This chain joins TRBV27 and TRBJ2-3; D perhaps matches TRBD2 (5 bases). Germline V gene lookup returns CDR1 MNHEY and CDR2 SMNVEV (reference sequence). V was shortened by 8 bases and J by 5 bases, with 17 bases between the two germline ends. The CDR3 is made up of 14 amino acids. The CDR3 sequence: CASGLWTRQDTQYF. The CDR3 nucleotides read TGTGCCAGCGGCCTTTGGACTCGGCAAGATACGCAGTATTTT.

The CDR3 nucleotides are TGTGCCAGCAGCTTTCCCGGGAAACCTAACTATGGCTACACCTTC. It is translated as CASSFPGKPNYGYTF. V usage is TRBV11-2 and J usage is TRBJ1-2, with unresolved D. The germline gives CDR1 SGHAT, CDR2 FQNNGV. Trimming cost V 3 bases and J 0 bases, with 11 bases left between them. The CDR3 covers 15 residues. The whole variable domain, filled in from reference TRBV11-2 and TRBJ1-2, reads EAGVAQSPRYKIIEKRQSVAFWCNPISGHATLYWYQQILGQGPKLLIQFQNNGVVDDSQLPKDRFSAERLKGVDSTLKIQPAKLEDSAVYLCASSFPGKPNYGYTFGSGTRLTVV.

Regarding this clone: This sample includes further DNA sequences coding for the same CDR3. The chain links TRBV7-2 to TRBJ1-5; possibly TRBD1 for D (5 bases). This CDR3 spans 15 amino acids. V was trimmed by 2 bases and J by 6 bases, leaving 14 bases between them. Looked up from germline, CDR1 is SGHTA and CDR2 is FQGNSA. CDR3 DNA sequence: TGTGCCAGCAGCTTACAGGGCTTGGGATCTCAGCCCCAGCATTTT. Its protein product is CASSLQGLGSQPQHF.

The chain joins TRBV4-3 to TRBJ2-7; 11 bases map to TRBD2. Per germline, CDR1 LGHNA and CDR2 YSLEER. The V and J ends lost 2 bases and 4 bases, in that order; junction bases with no gene match: 4. The CDR3 runs to 15 residues. CDR3 region: CASSQLAGGGYEQYF. The DNA of the CDR3 is TGCGCCAGCAGCCAACTAGCGGGAGGAGGGTACGAGCAGTACTTC.

The chain joins TRBV5-1 to TRBJ1-5, with D possibly being TRBD1 (6 bases). Germline CDR1 and CDR2: SGHRS and YFSETQ. The CDR3 spans 15 residues. Deletions cut 2 bases from V and 3 bases from J, with 12 bases between. The CDR3 coding sequence is TGCGCCAGCAGCTTAGGGGACAATCCCAATCAGCCCCAGCATTTT. Amino acid sequence: CASSLGDNPNQPQHF. The entire variable domain, with the rest obtained from reference TRBV5-1 and TRBJ1-5, is as follows: KAGVTQTPRYLIKTRGQQVTLSCSPISGHRSVSWYQQTPGQGLQFLFEYFSETQRNKGNFPGRFSGRQFSNSRSEMNVSTLELGDSALYLCASSLGDNPNQPQHFGDGTRLSIL.

This rearrangement joins TRBV27 to TRBJ2-3; D is perhaps TRBD2 (5 bases). Germline loops: CDR1 MNHEY, CDR2 SMNVEV (reference sequence). Trimming removed 4 bases from V and 2 bases from J, with 10 bases in between. The CDR3 runs to 14 residues. CDR3 in amino acids: CASSSSGNTDTQYF. Written as DNA, the CDR3 is TGTGCCAGCAGTTCGAGCGGAAACACAGATACGCAGTATTTT.

The V call is TRBV19, the J call TRBJ2-2; D remains unclear. This CDR3 has 11 amino acids. V gave up 4 bases and J gave up 7 bases, with 4 bases separating them. Looked up from germline, CDR1 is LNHDA and CDR2 is SQIVND (reference sequence). CDR3 protein: CASSTVGELFF. CDR3 nucleotides: TGTGCCAGTAGTACGGTCGGGGAGCTGTTTTTT.

The chain employs TRBV14 and TRBJ2-5, with 7 bases identical to TRBD1. Germline V gene sequence: CDR1 SGHDN, CDR2 FVKESK. CDR3 length: 15 residues. The V segment lost 4 bases and the J segment 4 bases; nucleotides outside the gene matches: 9. The CDR3 coding sequence is TGTGCCAGCAGCCCACGGGACAGTTTTGGAGAGACCCAGTACTTC. This codes for CASSPRDSFGETQYF. Based on the CDR3 plus reference TRBV14 and TRBJ2-5, the full variable domain is EAGVTQFPSHSVIEKGQTVTLRCDPISGHDNLYWYRRVMGKEIKFLLHFVKESKQDESGMPNNRFLAERTGGTYSTLKVQPAELEDSGVYFCASSPRDSFGETQYFGPGTRLLVL.

The chain couples TRBV6-5 to TRBJ1-4; possibly TRBD1 for D (6 bases). Trimming shortened V by 1 base and J by 5 bases, and 11 bases separated the two germline ends. Germline CDR1 is MNHEY and CDR2 is SVGAGI. The CDR3 is 15 residues long. DNA for the CDR3: TGTGCCAGCAGTTACTATCGGGGGGCAAATGAAAAACTGTTTTTT. This codes for CASSYYRGANEKLFF.

This clone was found once. This chain uses TRBV7-2 with TRBJ2-1, with TRBD1 matching 7 bases. The ends lost 5 bases at V and 5 bases at J; junction bases unmatched: 6. Germline values: CDR1 SGHTA, CDR2 FQGNSA. There are 14 residues in the CDR3. The CDR3 DNA is TGTGCCAGCAGCCCTCGGGACAGCAACAATGAGCAGTTCTTC. Its translation: CASSPRDSNNEQFF.

The chain couples TRBV7-8 to TRBJ1-1; 8 bases map to TRBD1. V shed 4 bases and J 5 bases; nucleotides not matched to a gene: 9. The length of the CDR3 is 15 residues. Germline V gives CDR1 SGHVS, CDR2 FQNEAQ. DNA for the CDR3: TGTGCCAGCAGCTACTTCGGACAGGGTCTAACTGAAGCTTTCTTT. Residues: CASSYFGQGLTEAFF.

V gene TRBV29-1 combines with J gene TRBJ1-3; a weak D match, TRBD1 (6 bases). The CDR3 runs 14 residues. Germline V lookup: CDR1 SQVTM, CDR2 ANQGSEA. The V gene lost 4 bases and the J gene lost 3 bases, with 13 bases spanning the gap. For the CDR3, the DNA is TGCAGCGTTGGGCAGGGGCTGGGTGGAAACACCATATATTTT. Translation gives CSVGQGLGGNTIYF.

The V and J genes are TRBV19 and TRBJ1-1; D remains unclear. The CDR3 totals 11 residues. Germline V gives CDR1 LNHDA, CDR2 SQIVND (reference sequence). V lost 3 bases, J lost 12 bases, and 11 bases lay in between. Here the CDR3 DNA reads TGTGCCAGTAGTATCGGTTCAACCCCTTTCTTT. Its protein product is CASSIGSTPFF.

This clone was found a few times. The CDR3: CASSQAQGPRYEQYF. CDR3 nucleotide sequence: TGCGCCAGCAGCCAAGCGCAGGGGCCCCGATACGAGCAGTACTTC. The chain couples TRBV4-3 to TRBJ2-5; a possible D gene is TRBD1 (6 bases). Near its end, the DNA agrees better with TRBJ2-7, so the J call may be wrong. The CDR3 length is 15 residues. The germline V gene encodes CDR1 LGHNA and CDR2 YSLEER.

The chain uses TRBV6-5 and TRBJ2-3, with D unresolved. The CDR3 sequence is 13 residues long. The germline gives CDR1 MNHEY, CDR2 SVGAGI. V lost 5 bases and J 8 bases, leaving 14 bases between the germline ends. In nucleotides, the CDR3 is TGTGCCAGCAGTCCCCCCGGGTTGGGTACGCAGTATTTT. This gives the protein CASSPPGLGTQYF.

In this sample, this clone is medium-sized (0.01 to 0.1%). The rearrangement links TRBV6-1 to TRBJ2-7, with TRBD2 matching over 11 bases. This CDR3 is 15 amino acids long. Per germline, CDR1 MNHNS and CDR2 SASEGT. J was trimmed by 6 bases and V by 1 base; bases with no gene match: 5. The CDR3 region has the DNA TGTGCCAGCAGTGAAGAGTTAGCGGGAGGGGGCGAGCAGTACTTC. It is translated as CASSEELAGGGEQYF.

The V and J genes are TRBV27 and TRBJ1-1; 8 nucleotides agree with TRBD1. V trimming: 3 bases; J trimming: 1 base; junction bases outside the gene matches: 7. The CDR3 covers 16 residues. From germline, CDR1 is MNHEY and CDR2 SMNVEV (reference sequence). In DNA, the CDR3 is TGTGCCAGCAGTTTCCGGACAGGGAAGGGGAACACTGAAGCTTTCTTT. Amino acids: CASSFRTGKGNTEAFF.